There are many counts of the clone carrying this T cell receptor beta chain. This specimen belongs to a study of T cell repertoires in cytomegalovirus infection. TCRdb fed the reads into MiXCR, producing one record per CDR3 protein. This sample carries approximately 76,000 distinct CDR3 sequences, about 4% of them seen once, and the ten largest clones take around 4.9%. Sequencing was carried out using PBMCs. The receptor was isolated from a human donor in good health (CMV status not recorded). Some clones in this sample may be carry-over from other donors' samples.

In nucleotides, the CDR3 is TGTGCCAGCAGCTTCGACAGGTCCTACGAGCAGTACTTC. Encoded protein: CASSFDRSYEQYF. The genes are TRBV7-2 and TRBJ2-7; TRBD1 is a possible D gene (6 bases). The CDR3 is 13 amino acids. Per germline, CDR1 SGHTA and CDR2 FQGNSA. V lost 3 bases and J lost 1, with 7 bases in between.